Listed below are T cell receptor beta chains from one sample, sequenced in a study of shared clonotypes between healthy human individuals. Libraries were prepared by immunoSEQ multiplex PCR; TCRdb keeps only in-frame clonotypes and omits some of them. This sample has roughly 2.2 million clones, with approximately 95% found just once. The sample comprised naive CD4+ T cells from PBMCs. These receptor sequences come from a man aged 18 to 35 in good health. Some clones in this sample may be carry-over from other donors' samples. Both conserved end residues are trimmed from each CDR3. Each record gives: V gene, clone size, J gene, CDR3 protein. Not every row has a clone size; where given, it reads once, few, many or a size class.

>TRBV18|-|TRBJ2-1
ASSRGGRAYNEQF
>TRBV15|-|TRBJ2-1
ATTGRGGDNEQF
>TRBV4-1|-|TRBJ1-2
ASSQVGGVKPGYT
>TRBV5-1|-|TRBJ2-5
ASSRQGAPSGQETQY
>TRBV4-1|-|TRBJ2-3
ASSQTGLSTDTQY
>TRBV15|-|TRBJ1-2
ATSRGAGGGYGYT
>TRBV5-1|once|TRBJ1-5
ASSLDGPSNQPQH
>TRBV28|-|TRBJ1-1
ASVGGAATEAF
>TRBV30|-|TRBJ2-7
AWNQRQYEQY
>TRBV19|-|TRBJ2-1
ASSMATSYNEQF
>TRBV5-8|once|TRBJ2-3
ARREYRSLITDTQY
>TRBV19|-|TRBJ2-1
ASSKRPTYNEQF
>TRBV10-3|-|TRBJ1-6
ATGQGPGGDNSPLH
>TRBV15|-|TRBJ1-1
ATSSLAGARRTEAF
>TRBV19|-|TRBJ2-3
ASTPTGSRTDTQY
>TRBV11-2|-|TRBJ2-7
ASSLGVGRSYEQY
>TRBV7-6|few|TRBJ1-2
ASSPGTGGAYGYT
>TRBV27|-|TRBJ2-7
ASRDFWSSYEQY
>TRBV7-9|-|TRBJ1-1
ASGDLNTEAF
>TRBV28|-|TRBJ2-7
ASSPGDYSYEQY
>TRBV29-1|-|TRBJ2-2
SVGRLGAGGTNGELF
>TRBV5-1|-|TRBJ2-6
ASSPEGQPGANVLT
>TRBV4-3|-|TRBJ1-3
ASSPQVGNTIY
>TRBV29-1|-|TRBJ1-4
SVVRGQANEKLF
>TRBV28|-|TRBJ2-3
ASPPGRGRGTDTQY
>TRBV4-1|-|TRBJ2-1
ASSSERGLAGNEQF
>TRBV28|-|TRBJ1-1
ASGPMGGGWGLNTEAF
>TRBV11-2|-|TRBJ2-3
ASSPLAGPPTDTQY
>TRBV7-2|-|TRBJ2-1
ASSVGTTRSEQF
>TRBV7-3|-|TRBJ2-5
ASSPQGLEETQY
>TRBV2|few|TRBJ1-1
ASSAGRATEAF
>TRBV5-1|-|TRBJ2-2
ASSWGDTGELF
>TRBV9|-|TRBJ2-3
ASSVVDTDTQY
>TRBV2|few|TRBJ1-2
ASSGDGSYGYT
>TRBV28|-|TRBJ1-2
ASSNRGSWRGTGYT
>TRBV2|-|TRBJ2-3
ASTLSGATDTQY
>TRBV6-5|-|TRBJ2-2
ASSYWTRGTGELF
>TRBV6-1|-|TRBJ1-4
ASSTGGIGEKLF
>TRBV2|-|TRBJ1-1
ASSEVQGAGTEAF
>TRBV5-1|-|TRBJ2-5
ASSEGVEETQY